One sample yielded the 31 T cell receptor beta chains listed below, sequenced in a study of lymphopenia after photon versus proton radiotherapy. Profiled with immunoSEQ multiplex PCR; TCRdb holds only in-frame clones, not every one. The sample records about 70,000 clones, roughly 92% being singletons. The sample consisted of peripheral blood, taken from a patient treated with photon-based radiotherapy. Receptor source: a woman aged 40 to 55 with cholangiocarcinoma.

V usage is TRBV5-1 and J usage is TRBJ1-2; perhaps TRBD1 as D (6 bases). The V and J ends lost 0 bases and 2 bases respectively, with 8 bases between them. CDR1 is SGHRS and CDR2 is YFSETQ in the germline V gene. CDR3 size: 14 residues. The CDR3 spells CASSLDGGNYGYTF. CDR3 DNA sequence: TGCGCCAGCAGCTTGGATGGGGGCAACTATGGCTACACCTTC.

The genes are TRBV30 and TRBJ1-2, with D maybe TRBD1 (5 bases). V gave up 3 bases and J gave up 8 bases, with 16 bases separating them. The CDR3 has 13 amino acids. Germline CDR1 GTSNPN, CDR2 SVGIG (reference sequence). As DNA, the CDR3 is TGTGCCTGGAGCCCACAGGACTACGGCGGCTACACCTTC. Protein: CAWSPQDYGGYTF.

The chain joins TRBV9 to TRBJ2-5, with a possible D match to TRBD2 (7 bases). This CDR3 is built from 16 residues. Germline V gene sequence: CDR1 SGDLS, CDR2 YYNGEE. V lost 4 bases to trimming and J lost 5 bases, with 21 bases between them. CDR3 nucleotides: TGTGCCAGCAGCTCCCGAGGGCAGGGGAGGGACGAGACCCAGTACTTC. Its protein is CASSSRGQGRDETQYF.

This clone showed up just once. The rearrangement uses TRBV9 and TRBJ1-2, with D unresolved. Germline values: CDR1 SGDLS, CDR2 YYNGEE. Trimming took 0 bases from V and 2 from J, leaving 5 bases between them. The CDR3 spans 13 residues. In nucleotides, the CDR3 is TGTGCCAGCAGCGTAGAGGAGAACTATGGCTACACCTTC. The encoded protein is CASSVEENYGYTF.

V usage is TRBV5-1 and J usage is TRBJ1-2, with 11 bases fitting TRBD1. Germline values: CDR1 SGHRS, CDR2 YFSETQ. After removal of 4 bases from V and 6 bases from J, the junction contained 5 bases not matched to a gene. The CDR3 contains 14 residues. The CDR3: CASSLGQGANGYTF. CDR3 nucleotides: TGCGCCAGCAGCCTCGGACAGGGGGCGAATGGCTACACCTTC.

The chain recombines TRBV7-9 with TRBJ2-1; no clear D. The CDR3 is made up of 17 amino acids. V shed 3 bases and J shed 9 bases, with 24 bases lying between them. Germline CDR1 reads SEHNR; CDR2 reads FQNEAQ (reference sequence). As DNA, the CDR3 is TGTGCCAGCAGCTTTTCCAGGCCCAACGGTATAGACGGTGAGCAGTTCTTC. This gives the protein CASSFSRPNGIDGEQFF. The full variable domain, its missing parts supplied by reference TRBV7-9 and TRBJ2-1, is DTGVSQNPRHKITKRGQNVTFRCDPISEHNRLYWYRQTLGQGPEFLTYFQNEAQLEKSRLLSDRFSAERPKGSFSTLEIQRTEQGDSAMYLCASSFSRPNGIDGEQFFGPGTRLTVL.

The gene calls are TRBV5-5 and TRBJ2-6; TRBD1 aligns across 10 bases. The CDR3 is 17 amino acids. V lost 6 bases, J lost 1 base, and 7 bases stayed unmatched. Looked up from germline, CDR1 is SGHKS and CDR2 is YYEKEE (reference sequence). CDR3 nucleotides: TGTGCCAGCACCAGACAGGGGGCGTCTTCTGGGGCCAACGTCCTGACTTTC. It is translated as CASTRQGASSGANVLTF.

The rearrangement joins TRBV27 to TRBJ2-7; 11 nucleotides align to TRBD2. With V trimmed by 2 bases and J by 0 bases, 0 bases remained unmatched. Per the germline V gene, CDR1 is MNHEY and CDR2 is SMNVEV (reference sequence). CDR3 length equals 15 residues. The DNA of the CDR3 is TGTGCCAGCAGTTTAACTAGCGGGAGCTCCTACGAGCAGTACTTC. Translating it yields CASSLTSGSSYEQYF.

The rearrangement joins TRBV28 to TRBJ2-7; 9 bases fit TRBD1. This CDR3 spans 14 amino acids. Germline assignment: CDR1 MDHEN and CDR2 SYDVKM. The ends lost 6 bases at V and 7 bases at J; junction bases unmatched: 10. The DNA of the CDR3 is TGTGCCAGCAGAGAGACAGGGGGGGGTAGGGAGCAGTACTTC. Encoded protein: CASRETGGGREQYF.

The chain couples TRBV7-2 to TRBJ2-1, with D tentatively TRBD2 (6 bases). V was shortened by 3 bases and J by 10 bases, with 19 bases between the two germline ends. The CDR3 is made up of 15 amino acids. CDR1 is SGHTA, CDR2 FQGNSA, per germline. The CDR3 nucleotides read TGTGCCAGCAGCTTGGCGCAGGGACTTCCCGCGGAGCAGTTCTTC. Protein: CASSLAQGLPAEQFF.

This clone was counted a single time. This chain connects TRBV19 to TRBJ2-2; D remains unclear. The CDR3 spans 14 residues. CDR1 is LNHDA and CDR2 is SQIVND in the germline V gene (reference sequence). Trimming removed 7 bases at V and 7 bases at J, with 16 bases between. CDR3 in amino acids: CASTVKGPGGELFF. The CDR3 DNA reads TGTGCCAGTACAGTGAAAGGGCCGGGCGGGGAGCTGTTTTTT.

This chain links TRBV6-5 with TRBJ1-2, with TRBD1 matching over 11 bases. Losses at the gene ends were 0 bases for V and 8 bases for J; bases not matched to a gene: 8. The length of the CDR3 is 16 residues. Germline V gene lookup returns CDR1 MNHEY and CDR2 SVGAGI. The CDR3 nucleotides read TGTGCCAGCAGTTACTCCTGGGACAGGGGGGAACGGGGCTACACCTTC. Residues: CASSYSWDRGERGYTF.

The chain recombines TRBV7-4 with TRBJ1-4, with 7 bases aligning to TRBD1. J was trimmed by 8 bases and V by 8 bases; bases with no gene match: 11. CDR3 length equals 14 residues. Looked up from germline, CDR1 is SGHVT and CDR2 is SQSDAQ. The CDR3 region has the DNA TGTGCCAGCTTAATCGGGACAGCTGCAGAAAAACTGTTTTTT. It encodes CASLIGTAAEKLFF.

The chain carries TRBV6-1 and TRBJ2-7; D uncertain. The CDR3 spans 13 residues. The V end was cut by 5 bases, the J end by 4 bases, with 12 bases between. The germline CDR1 and CDR2 sequences are MNHNS and SASEGT. CDR3 nucleotides: TGTGCCAGCAGTCCCTGGCCTGAATACGAGCAGTACTTC. Its protein product is CASSPWPEYEQYF.

In the case of this clone: One end of the junction varies from germline; a read error may be responsible. This chain uses TRBV28 with TRBJ1-2, with D possibly TRBD1 on 5 matching bases. Germline V gives CDR1 MDHEN, CDR2 SYDVKM. The CDR3 spans 11 residues. CDR3 bases: TGTGCCAGCAGCTCAGGACTCTTTCAGGGCTTC. Its translation: CASSSGLFQGF.

This clone was observed once. The chain uses TRBV6-1 and TRBJ2-5, with D maybe TRBD2 (6 bases). The length of the CDR3 is 13 residues. The V end lost 6 bases, the J end lost 4 bases, and 12 bases lay between the germline ends. Germline V gives CDR1 MNHNS, CDR2 SASEGT. CDR3 DNA sequence: TGTGCCAGCAGACAGGTGGGGGGAGAGACCCAGTACTTC. Translated: CASRQVGGETQYF.

This chain uses TRBV27 with TRBJ2-1, with 14 bases lining up with TRBD2. V dropped 6 bases and J dropped 6; count of bases not matched to a gene: 16. Germline CDR1 is MNHEY and CDR2 is SMNVEV (reference sequence). This CDR3 has 19 residues. CDR3 region: CASRGRGTSGRFRVNEQFF. The CDR3 DNA reads TGTGCCAGCAGGGGGAGAGGGACTAGCGGGAGATTTCGCGTCAATGAGCAGTTCTTC.

This chain connects TRBV28 to TRBJ1-2; 7 bases are a match to TRBD1. The trim removed 5 bases at V and 2 bases at J, leaving 5 bases unmatched. The CDR3 is 14 amino acids. Per germline, CDR1 MDHEN and CDR2 SYDVKM. The CDR3 DNA sequence: TGTGCCAGCAGTCCGGGACAGTTCAACTATGGCTACACCTTC. Translating it yields CASSPGQFNYGYTF.

This CDR3 is CATTQGLSRGGYTF. The CDR3, as DNA: TGTGCCACCACACAGGGCCTCTCTAGGGGTGGCTACACCTTC. The chain joins TRBV10-3 to TRBJ1-2; weak D call: TRBD1 (6 bases). Trimming left V 10 bases short and J 7 bases short, with 22 bases between. The CDR3 covers 14 residues. Germline lookup yields CDR1 ENHRY and CDR2 SYGVKD.

This clone appeared a few times. V and J are TRBV27 and TRBJ2-7, with a tentative D call TRBD1 (5 bases). The V end was cut by 5 bases, the J end by 2 bases, with 10 bases between. Germline V gives CDR1 MNHEY, CDR2 SMNVEV (reference sequence). CDR3 length: 13 amino acids. The DNA of the CDR3 is TGTGCCAGCAGTGTTGACAGACCCTACGAGCAGTACTTC. It yields the protein CASSVDRPYEQYF.

CDR3 bases: TGTGCCTGGAGTGACACTCGTCGACAGGGGCCTAATGAAAAACTGTTTTTT. Encoded protein: CAWSDTRRQGPNEKLFF. The chain is built from TRBV30 and TRBJ1-4, with TRBD1 matching 8 bases. The CDR3 is made up of 17 amino acids. Germline V gene lookup returns CDR1 GTSNPN and CDR2 SVGIG (reference sequence). Unmatched junction bases numbered 10, after V lost 1 base and J lost 3 bases.

This chain joins TRBV7-8 and TRBJ2-5; 7 bases are shared with TRBD2. CDR3 length: 14 residues. The trim removed 5 bases at V and 1 base at J, leaving 4 bases unmatched. CDR1 is SGHVS and CDR2 is FQNEAQ in the germline V gene. The CDR3 protein is CASSNGGSQETQYF. The CDR3 DNA reads as TGTGCCAGCAGCAACGGGGGGTCCCAAGAGACCCAGTACTTC.

The V call is TRBV6-1, the J call TRBJ2-1, with D perhaps matching TRBD1 (5 bases). The V end lost 5 bases, the J end lost 4 bases, and 15 bases lay between the germline ends. This CDR3 is 15 amino acids long. Germline values: CDR1 MNHNS, CDR2 SASEGT. CDR3 in amino acids: CASSQQVFRYNEQFF. CDR3 coding DNA: TGTGCCAGCAGTCAACAGGTCTTTAGATACAATGAGCAGTTCTTC.

The rearrangement joins TRBV7-8 to TRBJ2-3, with 7 nucleotides matching TRBD1. Germline V CDR1 and CDR2: SGHVS, FQNEAQ. V lost 2 bases, J lost 1 base, and 6 bases stayed unmatched. CDR3 length equals 16 residues. This CDR3 is CASSLMRQGGTDTQYF. In DNA form, the CDR3 reads TGTGCCAGCAGCTTAATGCGACAGGGAGGCACAGATACGCAGTATTTT.

This clone came up a few times. The V and J genes are TRBV27 and TRBJ1-2, with 9 bases aligning to TRBD1. This CDR3 spans 18 amino acids. V trimming: 5 bases; J trimming: 1 base; junction bases outside the gene matches: 14. The germline CDR1 and CDR2 sequences are MNHEY and SMNVEV (reference sequence). The CDR3 DNA sequence: TGTGCCAGCAGTCTGAAACCACAGGGGGCAGTGGGTAACTATGGCTACACCTTC. It encodes CASSLKPQGAVGNYGYTF.

This chain connects TRBV30 to TRBJ2-1; 13 positions agree with TRBD2. CDR3 length: 16 residues. Looked up from germline, CDR1 is GTSNPN and CDR2 is SVGIG (reference sequence). Germline trimming cut 4 bases from V and 7 bases from J; bases unmatched to any gene: 10. As DNA, the CDR3 is TGTGCCTGGAACGGACTAGCGGGGGCATCTCGTAATGAGCAGTTCTTC. Its protein product is CAWNGLAGASRNEQFF.

Within the sample, this clone is medium-sized. No conserved phenylalanine or tryptophan is present at the end of the CDR3, so a read error is the likely explanation. The limits of the CDR3 on the DNA are not certain, so only TCRdb's listed CDR3 is given. This sequence joins TRBV2 and TRBJ1-1; no DNA check was done on the table's D call, TRBD1. Counting both end residues, the CDR3 totals 12 amino acids. The germline CDR1 and CDR2 sequences are SNHLY and FYNNEI. The CDR3 sequence: CASANRATSGQG.

The chain recombines TRBV5-1 with TRBJ1-2, with D perhaps matching TRBD1 (6 bases). Germline V gene data show CDR1 as SGHRS and CDR2 as YFSETQ. V lost 0 bases and J lost 2, with 11 bases in between. The CDR3 is 15 amino acids. The CDR3 DNA follows: TGCGCCAGCAGCTTGGCCGGGACACCCAACTATGGCTACACCTTC. This codes for CASSLAGTPNYGYTF.

The genes are TRBV9 and TRBJ2-1; perhaps TRBD2 as D (6 bases). Germline V gene data show CDR1 as SGDLS and CDR2 as YYNGEE. Between the trimmed V and J ends, which lost 0 bases and 0 bases, there was a span of 19 bases. The CDR3 consists of 19 residues. The CDR3 region has the DNA TGTGCCAGCAGCGTAGACCCCATGGCGGGGTTAAGCTCCTACAATGAGCAGTTCTTC. This sequence encodes CASSVDPMAGLSSYNEQFF. Combining the CDR3 with reference TRBV9 and TRBJ2-1 gives the whole variable domain DSGVTQTPKHLITATGQRVTLRCSPRSGDLSVYWYQQSLDQGLQFLIQYYNGEERAKGNILERFSAQQFPDLHSELNLSSLELGDSALYFCASSVDPMAGLSSYNEQFFGPGTRLTVL.

The V and J genes are TRBV5-1 and TRBJ1-2; tentative D call: TRBD1 (6 bases). CDR1 is SGHRS and CDR2 is YFSETQ in the germline V gene. Deletions cut 0 bases from V and 0 bases from J, with 18 bases between. This CDR3 has 18 amino acids. DNA for the CDR3: TGCGCCAGCAGCTTGGCGATCTTATCGGACAGCGCTAACTATGGCTACACCTTC. It translates to CASSLAILSDSANYGYTF.

This clone has more than one count but fewer than ten. The V and J genes are TRBV2 and TRBJ1-6; TRBD1 matches at 7 bases. Germline V gene sequence: CDR1 SNHLY, CDR2 FYNNEI. The CDR3 contains 14 residues. V was clipped by 4 bases and J by 9 bases; unmatched bases: 6. The CDR3 spells CASSGTGGGSPLHF. The CDR3 nucleotides read TGTGCCAGCAGTGGGACAGGAGGGGGTTCACCCCTCCACTTT. Full variable domain (missing parts from reference TRBV2 and TRBJ1-6): EPEVTQTPSHQVTQMGQEVILRCVPISNHLYFYWYRQILGQKVEFLVSFYNNEISEKSEIFDDQFSVERPDGSNFTLKIRSTKLEDSAMYFCASSGTGGGSPLHFGNGTRLTVT.